A selection of T cell receptor beta chains follows, all from one sample in a study of blood T cell repertoires in COVID-19. Repertoires were generated with immunoSEQ multiplex PCR, while TCRdb's copy carries only in-frame clones and drops some. The sample contains a few hundred thousand clones, 70% to 90% of which appear only once. Sequenced sample: peripheral blood. All receptors derive from a man aged 18 to 29 who had recovered from COVID-19. CDR3s include the opening cysteine and the closing phenylalanine or tryptophan.

>TRBV4-2|TRBJ1-2
CASSSTPRTGGGYTF
>TRBV6-5|TRBJ2-7
CASSYSVQGLTYEQYF
>TRBV7-2|TRBJ1-4
CASRTAGGNEKLFF
>TRBV27|TRBJ2-3
CASSLHILNEAGDTQYF
>TRBV2|TRBJ2-3
CASTRGATTDTQYF
>TRBV6-5|TRBJ2-3
CASCQIAGGTDTQYF
>TRBV3-1/TRBV3-2|TRBJ2-5
CASSPVVAGGFETQYF
>TRBV25-1|TRBJ1-1
CASGDRGTEAFF
>TRBV27|TRBJ1-4
CASSVRQNEKLFF
>TRBV5-1|TRBJ1-6
CASSLNQNRGGSPLHF
>TRBV6-2/TRBV6-3|TRBJ2-3
CASSSGLGTDTQYF
>TRBV2|TRBJ2-2
CASTLWGGPGTGELFF
>TRBV14|TRBJ2-5
CASSRRVTAQETQYF
>TRBV7-3|TRBJ2-1
CASSPVSGNEQFF
>TRBV4-3|TRBJ2-1
CASSPAGTSGRLEQFF
>TRBV7-2|TRBJ1-2
CASTQGVMLGGYTF
>TRBV6-1|TRBJ1-1
CASSEISAGTFF
>TRBV5-1|TRBJ1-1
CASSFYFSGQVNTEAFF
>TRBV4-3|TRBJ2-2
CASSRVAGGPNTGELFF
>TRBV9|TRBJ1-2
CASSFHPGDRDNYGYTF
>TRBV18|TRBJ1-2
CASSQRESYGYTF
>TRBV18|TRBJ2-5
CASSPRLAGAKQETQYF
>TRBV7-9|TRBJ1-2
CASSTLLLARADGYTF
>TRBV6-5|TRBJ1-6
CASSLSYHNSPLHF
>TRBV3-1/TRBV3-2|TRBJ1-5
CASSQGEDQPQHF
>TRBV6-1|TRBJ2-3
CASSDWSTLGTDTQYF
>TRBV5-8|TRBJ2-5
CASSLALGALQETQYF
>TRBV7-9|TRBJ2-1
CASSLSTEEYNEQFF
>TRBV7-8|TRBJ1-2
CASSADRTNYGYTF
>TRBV6-6|TRBJ2-1
CASSPGTSGDSYNEQFF
>TRBV2|TRBJ2-1
CASSELSSYNEQFF
>TRBV5-1|TRBJ1-2
CASSDRDRAYGYTF
>TRBV6-6|TRBJ1-2
CASSYVRGSYGYTF
>TRBV9|TRBJ1-6
CASSVDTNSPLHF
>TRBV2|TRBJ1-1
CASSEGIGTGGHTEAFF
>TRBV20-1|TRBJ2-5
CSASGRRESGEETQYF
>TRBV6-2/TRBV6-3|TRBJ2-7
CASSNPREQYF
>TRBV4-3|TRBJ2-2
CASSQDAGDTGELFF
>TRBV5-1|TRBJ2-3
CASSGGLFTDTQYF
>TRBV19|TRBJ1-2
CASSIPPTGYGYTF
>TRBV4-1|TRBJ2-2
CASSPRLSGGTGELFF
>TRBV7-2|TRBJ2-5
CASILARGQGRETQYF
>TRBV7-2|TRBJ1-6
CASSLRGQLNSPLHF
>TRBV9|TRBJ1-4
CASSGGATNEKLFF
>TRBV6-6|TRBJ2-5
CASSYPGDRGVSQYF
>TRBV2|TRBJ2-7
CASNRDSAGEQYF
>TRBV9|TRBJ2-3
CASTRLATDTQYF
>TRBV6-1|TRBJ1-4
CASSAPAGRSSEKLFF
>TRBV27|TRBJ2-1
CASKAGLDNEQFF
>TRBV11-3|TRBJ2-1
CASSLDQYNEQFF
>TRBV3-1/TRBV3-2|TRBJ2-1
CASSQGFLDSSPNEQFF
>TRBV10-2|TRBJ2-7
CASSNSKAGGYEQYF